Here is one TCR beta chain with its context. Its antigen remains unknown. The junction does not match germline at one end; this may be a read error. This specimen comes from a study of CD8+CD57+ T cells in acquired aplastic anemia. Overall study: The study obtained an average of 3.2 ug of DNA from sorted CD4+ and CD8+ cells.

Study observations and caveats: Significance was not reached for CD8+ Simpson's diversity between patients and controls. Common to patients and controls were twenty-nine CD8+ CDR3 sequences.

Genomic DNA acted as the template from which TCR beta VDJ combination and CDR3 sequence profiling were carried out. MiXCR, applied by TCRdb to the reads, yields one record per CDR3 protein. Of 200,000 to 300,000 distinct CDR3 sequences listed, about 80% are singletons. Germline values: CDR1 ENHRY, CDR2 SYGVKD. The CDR3 runs 14 residues. Only patients with CD8+CD57+ cell expansion on flow cytometry were chosen for sequencing. No patient had been given any therapy when blood was sampled. Material: sorted CD4+, CD8+, or CD8+CD57+ T cells (not recorded which) from PBMCs. The chain couples TRBV10-3 to TRBJ2-5; D might be TRBD2 (6 bases). The sequence came from a human donor with aplastic anemia. CDR3 amino acids: CATGRGSGQDTQYF. The CDR3, as DNA: TGTGCCACCGGGAGAGGCAGCGGGCAAGATACCCAGTACTTC.